This entry lists 4 T cell receptor beta chains sequenced from one sample in a study of blood T cells in healthy people across ages. Alongside a J-beta primer mix, a sample-barcoded 5' primer served in a second PCR lasting roughly 7 to 11 cycles. TCRdb re-called the 5' RACE reads with MiXCR, one entry per CDR3 protein. Of approximately 690,000 distinct CDR3 sequences in the sample, approximately 40% were seen once. The source material was blood. All receptors derive from a man older than 75 in good health.

For this clonotype: One base away lies a much larger clone, so this may be a sequencing read error. The chain links TRBV6-1 to TRBJ2-1; tentative D call: TRBD1 (6 bases). This CDR3 comprises 17 residues. Germline V gene data show CDR1 as MNHNS and CDR2 as SASEGT. V dropped 7 bases and J dropped 11 bases, with 30 bases sitting between them. The CDR3 DNA is TGTGCCAGCAATAAGGATCTCGGGGCAGGGGCAGCCCGCAAGCAGTTCTTC. It translates to CASNKDLGAGAARKQFF.

Points on this clonotype: One junction end does not reproduce the germline sequence, and a read error may be involved. V is TRBV27 and J is TRBJ2-1; TRBD2 agrees at 8 bases. The CDR3 loop spans 14 amino acids. Germline V lookup: CDR1 MNHEY, CDR2 SMNVEV (reference sequence). In nucleotides, the CDR3 is TGTGTCAGCAGTTTTCCGGGAGGGTACAATGAGCAGTTCTTC. Translated, it gives CVSSFPGGYNEQFF.

The table lists this clonotype with a few counts. This CDR3 is CASSFDGGGPAYNEQFF. The CDR3 DNA is TGTGCCAGCAGCTTCGACGGAGGGGGCCCCGCCTACAATGAGCAGTTCTTC. V usage is TRBV14 and J usage is TRBJ2-1; a weak D match, TRBD1 (7 bases). This CDR3 is 17 amino acids long. Trimming stripped 5 bases from V and 2 bases from J, with 19 bases between. The germline gives CDR1 SGHDN, CDR2 FVKESK.

J is TRBJ2-3 and V is TRBV7-8; D perhaps matches TRBD2 (6 bases). CDR3 length: 15 residues. Germline CDR1 and CDR2: SGHVS and FQNEAQ. Trimming shortened V by 5 bases and J by 2 bases, and 14 bases separated the two germline ends. CDR3 nucleotides: TGTGCCAGCAGCACGACGGGACTCCACACAGATACGCAGTATTTT. Its translation is CASSTTGLHTDTQYF.